The 21 T cell receptor beta chains presented below share a single source sample, sequenced in a study of blood T cell repertoires in COVID-19. This table comes from immunoSEQ multiplex PCR, and its TCRdb copy is limited to in-frame clones, with some not included. The top ten clones hold roughly 12% of a sample with more than 150,000 clones, 70% to 80% of them seen once. Sequencing was carried out using peripheral blood. The receptors stem from a man between 50 and 59 years old who had recovered from COVID-19.

Concerning this clone: In the same sample, other DNA sequences code for this CDR3. The CDR3 region has the DNA TGTGCCAGCTCACCGAGGGGACAGGGGACGTGGGAAGAGACCCAGTACTTC. Its translation is CASSPRGQGTWEETQYF. V and J are TRBV18 and TRBJ2-5, with 10 bases lining up with TRBD1. CDR1 is KGHSH and CDR2 is LQKENI in the germline V gene. Unmatched junction bases numbered 10, after V lost 3 bases and J lost 3 bases. The length of the CDR3 is 17 residues.

The V gene is TRBV4-2, the J gene TRBJ1-1; TRBD1 aligns across 7 bases. Germline trimming cut 1 base from V and 2 bases from J; bases unmatched to any gene: 1. The germline CDR1 and CDR2 sequences are LGHNA and YNFKEQ. The CDR3 sequence is 14 residues long. The CDR3 DNA sequence: TGTGCCAGCAGCCAAGGGGACAGCAACACTGAAGCTTTCTTT. This codes for CASSQGDSNTEAFF.

This clone was recorded once. The J gene is TRBJ2-4, the V gene TRBV19; no reliable D call. The CDR3 extends over 16 amino acids. Germline CDR1 is LNHDA and CDR2 is SQIVND (reference sequence). Trimming took off 3 bases at V and 0 bases at J, with 12 bases between the two ends. CDR3 protein: CASSILAGLAKNIQYF. The DNA for the CDR3 is TGTGCCAGTAGTATTTTAGCCGGTCTAGCCAAAAACATTCAGTACTTC.

This chain joins TRBV5-6 and TRBJ2-6; D is possibly TRBD1 (6 bases). V gave up 0 bases and J gave up 0 bases, with 13 bases separating them. The CDR3 length is 18 residues. The germline V gene has CDR1 SGHDT and CDR2 YYEEEE. CDR3 DNA: TGTGCCAGCAGCTTGGCCGGACAGACGAACTCTGGGGCCAACGTCCTGACTTTC. It yields the protein CASSLAGQTNSGANVLTF.

The V and J genes are TRBV11-2 and TRBJ2-7; D perhaps matches TRBD2 (5 bases). Trimming removed 5 bases at V and 0 bases at J, with 14 bases between. Germline V gene lookup returns CDR1 SGHAT and CDR2 FQNNGV. The CDR3 contains 15 residues. CDR3 residues: CASSLTTNPSYEQYF. The CDR3 DNA reads TGTGCCAGCAGCCTGACTACCAACCCCTCCTACGAGCAGTACTTC.

This clone was counted a single time. The chain combines TRBV18 with TRBJ2-7; TRBD1 aligns across 7 bases. CDR1 is KGHSH and CDR2 is LQKENI in the germline V gene. The CDR3 covers 14 residues. V shed 2 bases and J 3 bases; nucleotides not matched to a gene: 4. The CDR3 DNA is TGTGCCAGCTCACCAGCCGGGACAGACTACGAGCAGTACTTC. Translation gives CASSPAGTDYEQYF.

This sequence joins TRBV7-8 and TRBJ2-5, with a possible D match to TRBD2 (6 bases). V gave up 1 base and J gave up 0 bases, with 15 bases separating them. The length of the CDR3 is 17 residues. In germline, CDR1 is SGHVS, CDR2 FQNEAQ. This chain's CDR3 is CASSLGYKRVNQETQYF. The CDR3 DNA reads as TGTGCCAGCAGCTTAGGTTATAAGCGGGTAAACCAAGAGACCCAGTACTTC.

V is TRBV11-2 and J is TRBJ2-4; a weak D match, TRBD1 (5 bases). The CDR3 spans 16 residues. Between the trimmed V and J ends, which lost 5 bases and 0 bases, there was a span of 14 bases. From germline, CDR1 is SGHAT and CDR2 FQNNGV. CDR3 DNA: TGTGCCAGCAGCCCTGGACACCGATTAGCCAAAAACATTCAGTACTTC. Encoded protein: CASSPGHRLAKNIQYF.

V gene TRBV11-3 combines with J gene TRBJ2-7; 7 nucleotides line up with TRBD2. Germline V lookup: CDR1 SGHNT, CDR2 YENEEA. V dropped 5 bases and J dropped 5; count of bases not matched to a gene: 6. The CDR3 extends over 13 amino acids. This chain's CDR3 is CASSSGLVDEQYF. As DNA, the CDR3 is TGTGCCAGCAGCAGCGGACTAGTCGACGAGCAGTACTTC.

CDR3 sequence: CASSAGQGLEETQYF. DNA of the CDR3: TGTGCCAGCAGCGCGGGACAGGGTTTGGAAGAGACCCAGTACTTC. The chain uses TRBV7-2 and TRBJ2-5; 9 bases fit TRBD1. Germline lookup yields CDR1 SGHTA and CDR2 FQGNSA. This CDR3 comprises 15 residues. After removal of 5 bases from V and 3 bases from J, the junction contained 7 bases not matched to a gene.

This clone was observed a handful of times. CDR3 DNA sequence: TGTGCCAGTAGTATTGGAGGGGTAACCTACAATGAGCAGTTCTTC. Its translation: CASSIGGVTYNEQFF. The V call is TRBV19, the J call TRBJ2-1, with TRBD2 as a possible D gene (6 bases). Germline V lookup: CDR1 LNHDA, CDR2 SQIVND (reference sequence). Trimming left V 3 bases short and J 2 bases short, with 11 bases between. The length of the CDR3 is 15 residues.

V gene TRBV20-1 combines with J gene TRBJ2-7; a possible D gene is TRBD2 (6 bases). The germline V and J ends were trimmed by 3 bases and 0 bases, with 15 bases remaining between them. Germline CDR1 DFQATT, CDR2 SNEGSKA (reference sequence). The CDR3 length is 15 residues. DNA of the CDR3: TGCAGTGCTAGTAGACCGGGACTCCCCTCCTACGAGCAGTACTTC. Protein product: CSASRPGLPSYEQYF.

The chain links TRBV11-3 to TRBJ2-2; 8 bases are a match to TRBD2. V lost 5 bases, J lost 5 bases, and 7 bases stayed unmatched. The germline V gene has CDR1 SGHNT and CDR2 YENEEA. The CDR3 has 15 amino acids. This CDR3 is CASSPTSGVTGELFF. CDR3 bases: TGTGCCAGCAGCCCTACTAGCGGTGTGACCGGGGAGCTGTTTTTT. The variable domain in full, with the rest retrieved from reference TRBV11-3 and TRBJ2-2, is EAGVVQSPRYKIIEKKQPVAFWCNPISGHNTLYWYLQNLGQGPELLIRYENEEAVDDSQLPKDRFSAERLKGVDSTLKIQPAELGDSAVYLCASSPTSGVTGELFFGEGSRLTVL.

The chain combines TRBV30 with TRBJ2-7; 10 bases fit TRBD2. V was pared by 3 bases and J by 3 bases, with 2 bases of the junction left unmatched. Germline CDR1 GTSNPN, CDR2 SVGIG (reference sequence). The CDR3 has 13 amino acids. In DNA form, the CDR3 reads TGTGCCTGGAGACTAGCGGGACGCTACGAGCAGTACTTC. Translation gives CAWRLAGRYEQYF.

This rearrangement joins TRBV9 to TRBJ1-3; 7 positions match TRBD1. CDR1 is SGDLS, CDR2 YYNGEE, per germline. Unmatched junction bases numbered 4, after V lost 1 base and J lost 3 bases. The CDR3 totals 15 residues. The DNA of the CDR3 is TGTGCCAGCAGCGTATTGGGACAGATTGGAAACACCATATATTTT. It translates to CASSVLGQIGNTIYF.

The chain carries TRBV25-1 and TRBJ1-3; D is possibly TRBD1 (5 bases). The CDR3 has 16 amino acids. Trimming cost V 5 bases and J 0 bases, with 14 bases left between them. In germline, CDR1 is MGHDK, CDR2 SYGVNS. The chain's CDR3 is CASSSPTAISGNTIYF. CDR3 bases: TGTGCCAGCAGTTCTCCGACAGCCATCTCTGGAAACACCATATATTTT.

This chain connects TRBV4-1 to TRBJ1-2, with 9 bases matching TRBD1. CDR1 and CDR2 from the germline V gene are MGHRA and YSYEKL. After removal of 6 bases from V and 0 bases from J, the junction contained 11 bases not matched to a gene. CDR3 length: 17 amino acids. In nucleotides, the CDR3 is TGCGCCAGCAGACGTGCCCTCCGGGACAGGGCTAACTATGGCTACACCTTC. It encodes CASRRALRDRANYGYTF.

This clone was picked up one time. This chain links TRBV2 with TRBJ2-5, with D possibly TRBD1 on 5 matching bases. The ends were cut back, 1 base at V and 5 bases at J, with 14 bases in the middle. Per the germline V gene, CDR1 is SNHLY and CDR2 is FYNNEI. This CDR3 has 15 amino acids. The CDR3 sequence: CASSEVVGVLETQYF. For the CDR3, the DNA is TGTGCCAGCAGTGAAGTGGTAGGGGTATTGGAGACCCAGTACTTC.

This chain links TRBV5-1 with TRBJ2-3, with 9 bases identical to TRBD2. V lost 0 bases, J lost 4 bases, and 6 bases stayed unmatched. CDR1 is SGHRS, CDR2 YFSETQ, per germline. This CDR3 is 16 amino acids long. CDR3 loop: CASSLALAGMADTQYF. The CDR3 DNA is TGCGCCAGCAGCTTGGCGCTAGCGGGAATGGCAGATACGCAGTATTTT. Together with reference TRBV5-1 and TRBJ2-3, the CDR3 gives the full variable domain: KAGVTQTPRYLIKTRGQQVTLSCSPISGHRSVSWYQQTPGQGLQFLFEYFSETQRNKGNFPGRFSGRQFSNSRSEMNVSTLELGDSALYLCASSLALAGMADTQYFGPGTRLTVL.

V and J are TRBV27 and TRBJ1-4; D is possibly TRBD1 (5 bases). Looked up from germline, CDR1 is MNHEY and CDR2 is SMNVEV (reference sequence). The CDR3 extends over 15 amino acids. V was pared by 2 bases and J by 8 bases, with 15 bases between. Written as DNA, the CDR3 is TGTGCCAGCAGTTTACAGGACGCAGGGCGAGAAAAACTGTTTTTT. Protein product: CASSLQDAGREKLFF.

The chain has TRBV29-1 and TRBJ2-3; 8 bases fit TRBD2. This CDR3 has 14 residues. Germline CDR1 and CDR2: SQVTM and ANQGSEA. Trimming removed 1 base from V and 4 bases from J; junction bases left unmatched: 4. CDR3 sequence reads: CSVEGPGGADTQYF. DNA for the CDR3: TGCAGCGTTGAAGGTCCCGGGGGGGCAGATACGCAGTATTTT.